The entry that follows covers one TCR beta chain sequence. The specificity of this receptor is unknown. No much larger clone exists at a distance of one base, and base qualities are not known. Reading from cysteine to phenylalanine, the CDR3 counts 13 amino acids. Kept here is only the CDR3 DNA, which spans 39 bases and is read in frame from base 1. Between the V and J ends, shortened by 3 bases and 1 base respectively, the junction contains 9 bases. The germline V gene encodes CDR1 DFQATT and CDR2 SNEGSKA (reference sequence). This record comes from a study of blood T cells in healthy people across ages (dated by TCRdb to about 2015). Looking at the study overall: Template switching captured roughly one uniquely barcoded TCR beta cDNA molecule per two T cells in model experiments. The study measured age-related changes in TCR beta repertoire diversity using deep sequencing normalized with unique cDNA molecular identifiers. Donors were grouped into four age groups: young (average roughly 17 years), middle-aged (over 35), aged (approximately 67) and long-lived (about 90). To avoid experimental bias, donors of different ages were distributed randomly across sequencing lanes. Two additional independent replicas of 1 million unique cDNA reads from the same blood draw were analyzed for two donors (one aged 18 to 30 and one aged 80 or older).

The library was made by 5' RACE. Sequencing instrument: Illumina HiSeq 2500. A second PCR of roughly 7 to 12 cycles was run with a J-beta primer mix and a sample-barcoded 5' primer. A unique molecular identifier was introduced onto each TCR beta cDNA molecule by a template-switch 5' adaptor carrying 12 random nucleotides. Each sample yielded at least 2.5 million CDR3-containing paired-end reads. First-strand cDNA was synthesized from all RNA with the Mint cDNA synthesis kit, primed by a TRBC-specific oligonucleotide. Following uracil-DNA glycosylase treatment, a first 18-cycle PCR with universal primers M1SS and BC2_uni_R was performed on all cDNA. In the source study's methods: For normalization, 1 million high-quality reads, each with a distinct molecular identifier, were randomly selected from each sample. Reads with shared molecular identifiers were discarded instead of being binned into consensus sequences. CDR3 identification, clonotype clustering and error correction used MiTCR with a Q25 quality threshold and the strictest error-elimination algorithm. Lower-bound total TCR beta diversity was estimated with a nonparametric unseen species model using Euler transformation. TCRdb redid the processing of the public reads, applying fastp at Q25 and MiXCR, and retained in-frame beta chains. Every entry covers one CDR3 protein and lists the most common genes and DNA from its rows. The V and J calls were determined by TCRdb, not by the authors. The sample table lists roughly 500,000 distinct CDR3 sequences, 25% to 30% of them with a count of one. Less than 20% of the sample goes to the ten largest clones.

What the research found in general, with its limitations: As age increased, observed TCR beta diversity per million T cells dropped in a roughly linear way, and a significant reduction was already evident by age about 40. Estimates of total diversity based on one million sequenced T cells were considered lower bounds and underestimates. The long-lived group showed more naive CD4+ T cells, fewer expanded clones and increased TCR diversity than the aged group, suggesting age selection. Donor CMV infection status was unknown, potentially confounding age-related changes in expanded clonotypes. The percentage of naive T cells measured by flow cytometry correlated strongly with observed TCR beta diversity. Since profiling was done on bulk unsorted PBMCs, naive and antigen-experienced compartments could not be conclusively compared.

The 39 donors, aged about 6 to 100 years, were systemically healthy Caucasian individuals from Russia. About 10 milliliters of peripheral blood were collected from each donor into EDTA-treated Vacutainer tubes. Ficoll-Paque density-gradient centrifugation was used to isolate PBMCs, with at least 7 million obtained per sample. Trizol reagent was used to extract total RNA from the PBMCs, yielding at least 6 micrograms per sample. For every donor, an aliquot of PBMCs went through flow cytometry to measure the percentages of naive CD45RAhigh/CD27high T cells. What was sequenced was blood. The chain joins TRBV20-1 to TRBJ1-1, with TRBD1 tentatively as D gene (6 bases match). The receptor's source is a woman in her 70s in good health. The CDR3: CSASGQKNTEAFF. In nucleotide form, the sequence is TGCAGTGCTAGCGGACAGAAGAACACTGAAGCTTTCTTT.